Below are 27 T cell receptor beta chains sequenced from a single sample in a study of T cells in Graves' hyperthyroidism and ophthalmopathy. RNA transcripts yielded amplified TCR beta CDR3 regions. The primer set for the first-round RT-PCR of the TCR CDR3 was HTBI. TCRdb re-analysed the multiplex PCR reads in MiXCR, keeping a single row per CDR3 protein. The profile shows around 55,000 distinct CDR3 sequences, less than 50% of them singletons. What was sequenced was blood. The receptors here all came from a woman in her fifties or sixties with Graves' ophthalmopathy.

Ten or more counts support this clonotype. The J gene is TRBJ2-5, the V gene TRBV12-3 or TRBV12-4; D perhaps matches TRBD1 (5 bases). V lost 3 bases to trimming and J lost 5 bases, with 10 bases between them. CDR3 size: 13 residues. Here the CDR3 reads CASSFGRVETQYF. CDR3 in DNA: TGTGCCAGCAGTTTCGGCAGGGTCGAGACCCAGTACTTC.

This clonotype was recorded many times. Sequence at one end of the junction differs from germline and may be a read error. The rearrangement uses TRBV2 and TRBJ2-7, with 8 bases identical to TRBD1. The CDR3 runs 15 residues. Germline assignment: CDR1 SNHLY and CDR2 FYNNEI. CDR3 DNA: TGTGCCAGCCGCCCCACCGCTGACAGGGGATGCGAGCGGTACTTC. Translation: CASRPTADRGCERYF.

Many counts were recorded for this clonotype. In DNA form, the CDR3 reads TGTGCCAGCAGCCAAGATGAGGGACTAGCCACAGATACGCAGTATTTT. Protein: CASSQDEGLATDTQYF. The rearrangement links TRBV14 to TRBJ2-3; 9 bases fit TRBD2. The germline V gene has CDR1 SGHDN and CDR2 FVKESK. Germline trimming cut 0 bases from V and 2 bases from J; bases unmatched to any gene: 3. The CDR3 extends over 16 amino acids.

This clonotype was observed many times. A single base separates this from a much larger clone, so it may be a read error. The gene calls are TRBV20-1 and TRBJ2-1, with 15 bases identical to TRBD2. Losses at the gene ends were 2 bases for V and 10 bases for J; bases not matched to a gene: 9. In germline, CDR1 is DFQATT, CDR2 SNEGSKA (reference sequence). The CDR3 contains 16 residues. CDR3 in amino acids: CSARLACGTSGREQFF. The DNA for the CDR3 is TGCAGTGCTAGACTAGCATGCGGGACTAGCGGGAGGGAGCAGTTCTTC.

In its sample, this clonotype ranks as medium-sized. V gene TRBV9 combines with J gene TRBJ2-7; possibly TRBD2 for D (5 bases). V lost 0 bases to trimming and J lost 9 bases, with 13 bases between them. CDR1 is SGDLS and CDR2 is YYNGEE in the germline V gene. The CDR3 sequence is 13 residues long. CDR3 coding DNA: TGTGCCAGCAGCGTAGAAGTGGGAGTGGTGCAGTACTTC. It encodes CASSVEVGVVQYF.

The chain uses TRBV6-5 and TRBJ1-2; 7 bases match TRBD1. This CDR3 spans 15 amino acids. Losses at the gene ends were 4 bases for V and 5 bases for J; bases not matched to a gene: 10. CDR1 and CDR2 from the germline V gene are MNHEY and SVGAGI. For the CDR3, the DNA is TGTGCCAGCAGTTCGTCCGGGACAGTCGTTTATGGCTACACCTTC. It is translated as CASSSSGTVVYGYTF.

The chain is built from TRBV20-1 and TRBJ2-7, with 11 nucleotides matching TRBD2. This CDR3 comprises 14 residues. CDR1 and CDR2 (germline): DFQATT, SNEGSKA (reference sequence). V lost 6 bases and J lost 6; bases outside the gene matches: 10. CDR3 in amino acids: CSARGVAGGPEQYF. CDR3 DNA sequence: TGCAGTGCCCGGGGGGTAGCGGGGGGGCCCGAGCAGTACTTC.

A single count supports this clonotype. In DNA, the CDR3 is TGCAGTGTTTTTGACAGCAGCTACGAGCAGTACTTC. Translation gives CSVFDSSYEQYF. V gene TRBV20-1 combines with J gene TRBJ2-7; D is perhaps TRBD1 (5 bases). There are 12 residues in the CDR3. V dropped 7 bases and J dropped 3 bases, with 13 bases sitting between them. Germline V CDR1 and CDR2: DFQATT, SNEGSKA (reference sequence).

Of note for this clonotype: Because it lacks the conserved phenylalanine or tryptophan at the end, this CDR3 is likely a read error. V gene TRBV20-1 combines with J gene TRBJ2-1; 10 nucleotides agree with TRBD2. V dropped 5 bases and J dropped 2; count of bases not matched to a gene: 9. This CDR3 is 16 amino acids long. Germline V gives CDR1 DFQATT, CDR2 SNEGSKA (reference sequence). The DNA of the CDR3 is TGCAGTGCTTCGGGGCTAGCGGGAGCCCCCTACAATGAGCAGTTCTCC. Translation: CSASGLAGAPYNEQFS.

This clonotype was seen at least ten times. The V and J genes are TRBV5-1 and TRBJ2-5; D is unclear. Trimming shortened V by 0 bases and J by 5 bases, and 8 bases separated the two germline ends. Per the germline V gene, CDR1 is SGHRS and CDR2 is YFSETQ. CDR3 length: 13 residues. This chain's CDR3 is CASSLDIWETQYF. As DNA, the CDR3 is TGCGCCAGCAGCTTGGACATCTGGGAGACCCAGTACTTC.

V is TRBV5-1 and J is TRBJ1-1; maybe TRBD1 (5 bases). Per germline, CDR1 SGHRS and CDR2 YFSETQ. CDR3 length: 14 residues. V lost 4 bases and J 1 base, leaving 11 bases between the germline ends. In DNA form, the CDR3 reads TGCGCCAGCAGCCTTCAGGGTAGGAACACTGAAGCTTTCTTT. Its protein is CASSLQGRNTEAFF.

In this sample, this clonotype turned up a few times. The chain links TRBV10-3 to TRBJ2-1, with D possibly matching TRBD1 (6 bases). Per germline, CDR1 ENHRY and CDR2 SYGVKD. V shed 6 bases and J shed 4 bases, with 13 bases lying between them. This CDR3 is built from 14 residues. CDR3 nucleotide sequence: TGTGCCATCAGGGACAAAGACAGGTACAATGAGCAGTTCTTC. Amino acid sequence: CAIRDKDRYNEQFF.

The CDR3 here is CASTMGGREQYF. CDR3 DNA sequence: TGTGCCAGCACTATGGGAGGAAGGGAGCAGTACTTC. The V gene is TRBV2, the J gene TRBJ2-7, with D maybe TRBD2 (6 bases). Deletions cut 7 bases from V and 7 bases from J, with 14 bases between. Germline lookup yields CDR1 SNHLY and CDR2 FYNNEI. The CDR3 runs to 12 residues.

In regard to this clonotype: A much larger clone lies a single base off, so this may be a read error. The CDR3 protein is CASSARRRDYEQYF. In nucleotides, the CDR3 is TGTGCCAGCAGTGCTAGGCGCCGGGACTACGAGCAGTACTTC. The chain is built from TRBV28 and TRBJ2-7; perhaps TRBD2 as D (5 bases). In germline, CDR1 is MDHEN, CDR2 SYDVKM. The CDR3 totals 14 residues. V dropped 5 bases and J dropped 3 bases, with 14 bases sitting between them.

This clonotype was picked up many times. For the CDR3, the DNA is TGTGCCAGTGGTTTTCTTGGGGAGCAGTTCTTC. Amino acid sequence: CASGFLGEQFF. The chain employs TRBV2 and TRBJ2-1, with no clear D. The CDR3 contains 11 residues. Trimming took 9 bases from V and 10 from J, leaving 13 bases between them. Per the germline V gene, CDR1 is SNHLY and CDR2 is FYNNEI.

This clonotype was picked up many times. The chain employs TRBV9 and TRBJ2-5, with a possible D match to TRBD2 (5 bases). V was cut by 4 bases and J by 5 bases, with 12 bases left in between. Germline V gene data show CDR1 as SGDLS and CDR2 as YYNGEE. The CDR3 spans 13 residues. The CDR3 region is CASSPMGGETQYF. CDR3 coding DNA: TGTGCCAGCAGCCCGATGGGCGGGGAGACCCAGTACTTC.

The chain combines TRBV19 with TRBJ2-6; 11 positions match TRBD2. The CDR3 runs to 14 residues. With V trimmed by 6 bases and J by 11 bases, 6 bases remained unmatched. CDR1 and CDR2 (germline): LNHDA, SQIVND (reference sequence). In DNA form, the CDR3 reads TGTGCCAGTAGGGGGACTAGCGGCTCCTACGTCCTGACTTTC. Translating it yields CASRGTSGSYVLTF.

This clonotype has ten or more counts. The chain has TRBV12-3 or TRBV12-4 and TRBJ2-7; the D gene is possibly TRBD2 (5 bases). The V gene lost 2 bases and the J gene lost 5 bases, with 16 bases spanning the gap. The CDR3 totals 15 residues. The CDR3 DNA sequence: TGTGCCAGCAGTTTAAGTGCAGCGGCAGGCAACGAGCAGTACTTC. Protein product: CASSLSAAAGNEQYF.

About this clonotype itself: Compared with germline, one end of the junction differs, possibly owing to a read error. CDR3 amino acids: CAISLVRVRAFF. Written as DNA, the CDR3 is TGTGCCATCAGCTTAGTCAGGGTGCGTGCCTTCTTT. This chain links TRBV7-2 with TRBJ1-1, with D possibly TRBD1 on 5 matching bases. The CDR3 loop spans 12 amino acids. The V gene's germline CDR1 is SGHTA and CDR2 FQGNSA.

This clonotype showed up many times. The gene calls are TRBV9 and TRBJ1-6; unclear D gene. The germline CDR1 and CDR2 sequences are SGDLS and YYNGEE. The V gene lost 0 bases and the J gene lost 7 bases, with 11 bases spanning the gap. The CDR3 length is 15 residues. CDR3 residues: CASSVVDQPNSPLHF. The CDR3 DNA sequence: TGTGCCAGCAGCGTAGTCGACCAGCCGAATTCACCCCTCCACTTT.

This clonotype was seen at least ten times. The V and J genes are TRBV2 and TRBJ1-5, with TRBD1 identical over 7 bases. Per the germline V gene, CDR1 is SNHLY and CDR2 is FYNNEI. CDR3 length equals 16 residues. V shed 6 bases, J shed 9 bases, and the junction held 17 bases outside the gene matches. DNA for the CDR3: TGTGCCAGCAGCCCTACCCGGGACAGCGTACCACGGCCCCAGCATTTT. Protein product: CASSPTRDSVPRPQHF.

In the case of this clonotype: The CDR3 does not end in the conserved phenylalanine or tryptophan, so this is likely a read error. The chain combines TRBV5-1 with TRBJ2-7; 7 bases agree with TRBD1. Germline V lookup: CDR1 SGHRS, CDR2 YFSETQ. The V and J ends lost 5 bases and 3 bases, in that order; junction bases with no gene match: 11. The CDR3 consists of 15 residues. The CDR3 sequence: CASSPYRGGDYEQYL. Written as DNA, the CDR3 is TGCGCCAGCAGTCCCTACAGGGGCGGCGACTACGAGCAGTACCTC.

This clonotype was seen many times. One junction end disagrees with the germline gene, perhaps due to a read error. This rearrangement joins TRBV19 to TRBJ2-7, with 9 bases that match TRBD1. The CDR3 totals 14 residues. Germline loops: CDR1 LNHDA, CDR2 SQIVND (reference sequence). This CDR3 reads CASRGQGGIYERYF. The DNA for the CDR3 is TGTGCCAGTAGGGGACAGGGTGGGATCTACGAGCGGTACTTC. Full variable domain (remainder filled in from reference TRBV19 and TRBJ2-7): DGGITQSPKYLFRKEGQNVTLSCEQNLNHDAMYWYRQDPGQGLRLIYYSQIVNDFQKGDIAEGYSVSREKKESFPLTVTSAQKNPTAFYLCASRGQGGIYERYFGPGTRLTVT.

This clonotype was picked up many times. V usage is TRBV2 and J usage is TRBJ2-4; 9 bases fit TRBD1. After removal of 1 base from V and 9 bases from J, the junction contained 4 bases not matched to a gene. CDR1 SNHLY and CDR2 FYNNEI come from the germline V gene. This CDR3 is 14 amino acids long. CDR3 bases: TGTGCCAGCAGTGAAGGGACAGGGGCAGGCATTCAGTACTTC. Encoded protein: CASSEGTGAGIQYF.

The rearrangement joins TRBV20-1 to TRBJ2-1; the D gene is possibly TRBD2 (6 bases). Germline values: CDR1 DFQATT, CDR2 SNEGSKA (reference sequence). V was clipped by 6 bases and J by 9 bases, with 24 bases between them. This CDR3 comprises 15 residues. Here the CDR3 reads CSATLTSGRTSEQFF. The CDR3 DNA reads TGCAGTGCAACCCTGACTAGTGGGAGGACCAGTGAGCAGTTCTTC.

The chain combines TRBV6-5 with TRBJ1-5; 9 bases match TRBD1. CDR1 and CDR2 (germline): MNHEY, SVGAGI. The CDR3 is 15 amino acids. The V and J ends lost 6 bases and 11 bases, in that order; junction bases with no gene match: 14. The DNA for the CDR3 is TGTGCCAGCAGCCCGGGACAGGGCGACCAAGAGACCCAGCATTTT. Translated, it gives CASSPGQGDQETQHF.

This chain connects TRBV9 to TRBJ2-1; D is perhaps TRBD2 (5 bases). Between the trimmed V and J ends, which lost 4 bases and 6 bases, there was a span of 17 bases. The germline V gene has CDR1 SGDLS and CDR2 YYNGEE. This CDR3 spans 15 amino acids. The CDR3 is CASSTTGSEINEQFF. CDR3 DNA: TGTGCCAGCAGCACGACGGGTAGCGAGATCAATGAGCAGTTCTTC.